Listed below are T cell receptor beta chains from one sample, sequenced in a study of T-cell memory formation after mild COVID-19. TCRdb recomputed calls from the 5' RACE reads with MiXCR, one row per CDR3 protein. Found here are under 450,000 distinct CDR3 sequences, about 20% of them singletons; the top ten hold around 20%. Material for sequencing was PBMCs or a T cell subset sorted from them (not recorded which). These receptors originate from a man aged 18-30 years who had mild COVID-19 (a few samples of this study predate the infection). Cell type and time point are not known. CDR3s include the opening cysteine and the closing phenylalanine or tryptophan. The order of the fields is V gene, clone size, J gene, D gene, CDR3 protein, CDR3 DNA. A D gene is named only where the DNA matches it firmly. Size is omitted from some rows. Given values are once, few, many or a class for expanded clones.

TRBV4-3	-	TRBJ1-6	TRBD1	CASSPRGPDYNSPLHF	TGCGCCAGCAGCCCCAGGGGGCCCGACTATAATTCACCCCTCCACTTT
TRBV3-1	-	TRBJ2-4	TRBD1	CASSLGQGEGNIQYF	TGTGCCAGCAGCCTAGGACAGGGTGAAGGAAACATTCAGTACTTC
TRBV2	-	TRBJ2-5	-	CASSTQGKETQYF	TGTGCCAGCAGTACCCAGGGAAAAGAGACCCAGTACTTC
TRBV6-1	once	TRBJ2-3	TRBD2	CASTGAGGLDTQYF	TGTGCCAGCACCGGAGCGGGGGGGCTGGATACGCAGTATTTT
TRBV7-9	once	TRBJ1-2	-	CASSLEQKFYGYTF	TGTGCCAGCAGCTTAGAACAGAAATTCTATGGCTACACCTTC
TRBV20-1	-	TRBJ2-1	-	CSASRPQGGTYNEQFF	TGCAGTGCTTCCCGCCCCCAGGGGGGGACCTACAATGAGCAGTTCTTC
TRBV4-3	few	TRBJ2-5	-	CASSQGVPGSPQETQYF	TGCGCCAGCAGCCAAGGGGTCCCGGGCTCACCTCAAGAGACCCAGTACTTC
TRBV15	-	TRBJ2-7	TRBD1	CATSLNIPGQGYEQYF	TGTGCCACCAGCCTTAATATTCCGGGACAGGGGTACGAGCAGTACTTC
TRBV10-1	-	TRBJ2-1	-	CASSDGSSGHNEQFF	TGCGCCAGCAGTGATGGAAGTAGCGGCCACAATGAGCAGTTCTTC
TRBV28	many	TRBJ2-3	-	CASGGSFTDTQYF	TGTGCCAGCGGTGGTAGCTTCACAGATACGCAGTATTTT
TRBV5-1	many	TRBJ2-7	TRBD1	CASAAQAGGLYEQYF	TGCGCCAGCGCCGCTCAGGCAGGGGGTTTGTACGAGCAGTACTTC
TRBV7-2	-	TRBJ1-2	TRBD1	CASSSYLRDSYGYTF	TGTGCCAGCAGCTCGTACCTCCGGGACAGCTATGGCTACACCTTC
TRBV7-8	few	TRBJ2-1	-	CASSLVGAVLNEQFF	TGTGCCAGCAGCTTAGTTGGGGCCGTCTTGAATGAGCAGTTCTTC
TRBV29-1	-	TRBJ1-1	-	CSVRGPELDTEAFF	TGCAGCGTGCGAGGACCCGAACTTGACACTGAAGCTTTCTTT
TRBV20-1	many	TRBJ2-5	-	CSARGLGETQYF	TGCAGTGCTAGAGGGTTGGGAGAGACCCAGTACTTC
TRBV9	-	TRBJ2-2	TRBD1	CASSGGRQGATGELFF	TGTGCCAGCAGCGGGGGTAGACAGGGCGCCACCGGGGAGCTGTTTTTT
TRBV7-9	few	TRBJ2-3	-	CASGEWENTDTQYF	TGTGCCAGCGGGGAATGGGAAAACACAGATACGCAGTATTTT
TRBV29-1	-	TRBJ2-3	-	CSVDRGTDTQYF	TGCAGCGTTGACAGGGGCACAGATACGCAGTATTTT
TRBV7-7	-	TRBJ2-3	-	CASSLGPGLWDTQYF	TGTGCTAGCAGCTTAGGTCCAGGACTCTGGGATACGCAGTATTTT
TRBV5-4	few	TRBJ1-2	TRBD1	CASNLQGADYGYTF	TGTGCCAGCAACTTACAGGGGGCGGACTATGGCTACACCTTC
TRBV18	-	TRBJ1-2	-	CASSLTGDRDYGYTF	TGTGCCAGCTCACTCACAGGAGACCGCGACTATGGCTACACCTTC
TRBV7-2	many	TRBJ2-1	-	CASRPGLANEQFF	TGTGCCAGCAGGCCAGGGTTAGCGAATGAGCAGTTCTTC
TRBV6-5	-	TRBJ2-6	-	CASSYPPVANVLTF	TGTGCCAGCAGTTACCCCCCTGTGGCCAACGTCCTGACTTTC
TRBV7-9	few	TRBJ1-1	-	CASSRGAFTEAFF	TGTGCCAGCAGCCGAGGGGCGTTCACTGAAGCTTTCTTT
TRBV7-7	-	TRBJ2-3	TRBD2	CASSLRAGGPADTQYF	TGTGCTAGCAGCTTACGTGCGGGGGGGCCGGCAGATACGCAGTATTTT
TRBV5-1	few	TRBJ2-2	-	CASRGGRRNTGELFF	TGCGCCAGCAGGGGGGGCCGCCGGAACACCGGGGAGCTGTTTTTT
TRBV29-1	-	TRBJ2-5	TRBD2	CSVEERGVGETQYF	TGCAGCGTTGAAGAGCGGGGGGTAGGAGAGACCCAGTACTTC
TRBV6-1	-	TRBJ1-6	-	CASRKDIREYSPLHF	TGTGCCAGCAGGAAGGACATCAGGGAATATTCACCCCTCCACTTT
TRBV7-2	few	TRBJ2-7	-	CASSPGGNSYEQYF	TGTGCCAGCAGCCCGGGCGGAAACTCCTACGAGCAGTACTTC
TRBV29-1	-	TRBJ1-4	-	CSVGGRGEKLFF	TGCAGCGTTGGGGGAAGGGGTGAAAAACTGTTTTTT
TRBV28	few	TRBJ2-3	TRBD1	CASGTGGSDTQYF	TGTGCCAGCGGGACAGGGGGTTCAGATACGCAGTATTTT
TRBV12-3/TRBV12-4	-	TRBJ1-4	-	CASSRLTRPEKLFF	TGTGCCAGCAGCCGACTAACAAGACCTGAAAAACTGTTTTTT
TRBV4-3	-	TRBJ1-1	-	CASSQDLTREKNTEAFF	TGCGCCAGCAGCCAAGATTTAACGAGGGAGAAGAACACTGAAGCTTTCTTT
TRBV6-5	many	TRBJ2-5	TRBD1	CASSRDRETQYF	TGTGCCAGCAGCCGGGACAGAGAGACCCAGTACTTC
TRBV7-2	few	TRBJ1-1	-	CASSYDSNTEAFF	TGTGCCAGCAGTTACGACTCAAACACTGAAGCTTTCTTT
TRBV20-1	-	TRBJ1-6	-	CSAPPGRGYNSPLHF	TGCAGTGCGCCTCCGGGACGGGGCTATAATTCACCCCTCCACTTT
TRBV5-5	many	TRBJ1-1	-	CASSLAGANTEAFF	TGTGCCAGCAGCTTGGCCGGGGCGAACACTGAAGCTTTCTTT
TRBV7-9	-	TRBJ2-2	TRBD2	CASSTGLADGELFF	TGTGCCAGCAGCACGGGACTAGCGGACGGGGAGCTGTTTTTT
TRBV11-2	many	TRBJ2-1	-	CASSLQYNEQFF	TGTGCCAGCAGCCTCCAGTACAATGAGCAGTTCTTC
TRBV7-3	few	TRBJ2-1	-	CASSSGVSYNEQFF	TGTGCCAGCAGCTCGGGGGTCTCCTACAATGAGCAGTTCTTC
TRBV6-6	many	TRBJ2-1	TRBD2	CATSGLVFHNEQFF	TGTGCCACCTCGGGACTAGTTTTCCACAATGAGCAGTTCTTC
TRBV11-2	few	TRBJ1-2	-	CASSSTRTDNYGYTF	TGTGCCAGCAGCTCTACAAGGACGGACAACTATGGCTACACCTTC
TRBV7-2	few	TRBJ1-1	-	CASSPLGGTTEAFF	TGTGCCAGCAGCCCCCTCGGGGGGACCACTGAAGCTTTCTTT
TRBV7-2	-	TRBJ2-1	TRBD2	CASSLKGASGLNEQFF	TGTGCCAGCAGCTTAAAAGGGGCTAGCGGGCTCAATGAGCAGTTCTTC
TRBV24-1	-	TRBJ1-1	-	CATSVKGRSGTEAFF	TGTGCCACCAGTGTTAAGGGGCGGTCTGGCACTGAAGCTTTCTTT
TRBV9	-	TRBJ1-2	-	CASSVGQEPRGGYTF	TGTGCCAGCAGCGTAGGACAGGAACCCCGGGGTGGCTACACCTTC
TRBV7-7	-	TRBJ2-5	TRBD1	CASSLATGLQETQYF	TGTGCCAGCAGCTTAGCGACAGGGTTGCAAGAGACCCAGTACTTC
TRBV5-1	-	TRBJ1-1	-	CASSLFAVNTEAFF	TGCGCCAGCAGCTTGTTTGCGGTGAACACTGAAGCTTTCTTT
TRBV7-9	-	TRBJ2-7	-	CASSETGREYPYEQYF	TGTGCCAGCAGCGAGACGGGACGGGAGTACCCCTACGAGCAGTACTTC
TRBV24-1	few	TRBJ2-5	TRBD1	CATNPGGNQETQYF	TGTGCCACCAATCCAGGGGGTAATCAAGAGACCCAGTACTTC
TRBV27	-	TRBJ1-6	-	CASSLETGSALHF	TGTGCCAGCAGTTTAGAGACAGGCTCGGCCCTCCACTTT
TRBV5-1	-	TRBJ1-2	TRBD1	CASSSRGQGALLGYTF	TGCGCCAGCAGCTCCCGGGGACAGGGGGCGCTTCTTGGCTACACCTTC
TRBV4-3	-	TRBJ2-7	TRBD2	CASSQELPGGPYEQYF	TGCGCCAGCAGCCAAGAGCTCCCGGGGGGGCCCTACGAGCAGTACTTC
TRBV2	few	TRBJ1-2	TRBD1	CASSAIQGYYGYTF	TGTGCCAGCAGTGCCATACAGGGGTACTATGGCTACACCTTC
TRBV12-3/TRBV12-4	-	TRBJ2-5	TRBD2	CASRDPGGGETQYF	TGTGCCAGCAGGGACCCTGGGGGGGGGGAGACCCAGTACTTC
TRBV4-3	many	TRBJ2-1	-	CASSPGTASYNEQFF	TGCGCCAGCAGCCCTGGGACGGCTTCCTACAATGAGCAGTTCTTC
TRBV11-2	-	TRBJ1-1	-	CASSIVRNTEAFF	TGTGCCAGCAGCATAGTCAGGAACACTGAAGCTTTCTTT